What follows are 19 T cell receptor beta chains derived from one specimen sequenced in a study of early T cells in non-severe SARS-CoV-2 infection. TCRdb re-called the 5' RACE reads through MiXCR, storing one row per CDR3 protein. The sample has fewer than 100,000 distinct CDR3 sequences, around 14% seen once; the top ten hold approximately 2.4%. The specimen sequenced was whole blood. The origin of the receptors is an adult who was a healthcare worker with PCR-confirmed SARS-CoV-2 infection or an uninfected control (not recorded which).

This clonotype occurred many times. CDR3 loop: CASSLARIIGGPFGNTEAFF. CDR3 sequence (DNA): TGTGCCAGCAGCTTAGCGAGAATAATTGGGGGTCCCTTCGGGAACACTGAAGCTTTCTTT. The chain carries TRBV7-9 and TRBJ1-1, with a tentative D call TRBD1 (5 bases). The CDR3 is made up of 20 amino acids. Trimming shortened V by 0 bases and J by 1 base, and 24 bases separated the two germline ends. The germline gives CDR1 SEHNR, CDR2 FQNEAQ (reference sequence). Full variable domain (remainder filled in from reference TRBV7-9 and TRBJ1-1): DTGVSQNPRHKITKRGQNVTFRCDPISEHNRLYWYRQTLGQGPEFLTYFQNEAQLEKSRLLSDRFSAERPKGSFSTLEIQRTEQGDSAMYLCASSLARIIGGPFGNTEAFFGQGTRLTVV.

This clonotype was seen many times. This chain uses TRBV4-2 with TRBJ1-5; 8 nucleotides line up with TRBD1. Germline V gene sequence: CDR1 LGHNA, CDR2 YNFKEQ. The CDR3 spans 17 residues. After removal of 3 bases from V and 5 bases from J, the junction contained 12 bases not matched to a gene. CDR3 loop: CASSQRLTGQGYQPQHF. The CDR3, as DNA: TGTGCCAGCAGCCAGCGTTTAACAGGACAGGGATATCAGCCCCAGCATTTT.

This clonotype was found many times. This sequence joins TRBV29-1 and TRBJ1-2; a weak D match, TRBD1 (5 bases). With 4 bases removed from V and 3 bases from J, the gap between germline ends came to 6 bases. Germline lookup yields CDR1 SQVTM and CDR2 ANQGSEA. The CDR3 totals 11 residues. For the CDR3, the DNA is TGCAGCGTTGGAGGGGACTATGGCTACACCTTC. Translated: CSVGGDYGYTF.

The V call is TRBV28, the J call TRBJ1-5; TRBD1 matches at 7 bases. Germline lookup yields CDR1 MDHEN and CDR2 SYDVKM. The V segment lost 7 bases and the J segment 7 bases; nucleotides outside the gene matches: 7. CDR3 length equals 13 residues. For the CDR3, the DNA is TGTGCCAGCAAAGGGACAGCAGGACAGCCCCAGCATTTT. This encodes CASKGTAGQPQHF.

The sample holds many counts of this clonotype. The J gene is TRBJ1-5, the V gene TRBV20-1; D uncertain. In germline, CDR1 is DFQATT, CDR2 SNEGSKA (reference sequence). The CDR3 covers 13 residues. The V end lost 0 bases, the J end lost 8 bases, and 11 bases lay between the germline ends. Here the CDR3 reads CSAREVGREPQHF. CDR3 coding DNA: TGCAGTGCTAGAGAGGTGGGTAGGGAGCCCCAGCATTTT.

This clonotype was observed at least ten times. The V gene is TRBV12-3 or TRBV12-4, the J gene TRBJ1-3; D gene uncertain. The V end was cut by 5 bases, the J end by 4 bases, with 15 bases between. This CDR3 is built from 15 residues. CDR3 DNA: TGTGCCAGCAGTCGCGAGAAGGGCTTAGGAAACACCATATATTTT. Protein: CASSREKGLGNTIYF.

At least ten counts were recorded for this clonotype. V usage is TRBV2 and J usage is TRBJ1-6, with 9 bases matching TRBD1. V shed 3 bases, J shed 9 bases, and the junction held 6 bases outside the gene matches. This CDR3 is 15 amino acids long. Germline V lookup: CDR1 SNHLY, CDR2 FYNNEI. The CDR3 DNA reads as TGTGCCAGCAGTGACTATTTACAGGGGGCTTCACCCCTCCACTTT. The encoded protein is CASSDYLQGASPLHF.

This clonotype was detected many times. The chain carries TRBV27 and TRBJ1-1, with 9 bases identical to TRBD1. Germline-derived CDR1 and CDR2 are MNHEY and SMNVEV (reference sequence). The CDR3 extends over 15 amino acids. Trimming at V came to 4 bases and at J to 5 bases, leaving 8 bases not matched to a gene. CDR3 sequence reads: CASSWTGEGVTEAFF. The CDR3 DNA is TGTGCCAGCAGTTGGACAGGGGAAGGGGTAACTGAAGCTTTCTTT.

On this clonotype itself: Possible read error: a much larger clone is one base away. CDR3 sequence (DNA): TGTGCCAGCAGCTCGCAGGGTAGTCGCTTCGAGCAGTACTTC. Protein sequence: CASSSQGSRFEQYF. The rearrangement links TRBV7-9 to TRBJ2-7; D is perhaps TRBD1 (5 bases). The germline gives CDR1 SEHNR, CDR2 FQNEAQ (reference sequence). Trimming took 4 bases from V and 6 from J, leaving 16 bases between them. The CDR3 totals 14 residues.

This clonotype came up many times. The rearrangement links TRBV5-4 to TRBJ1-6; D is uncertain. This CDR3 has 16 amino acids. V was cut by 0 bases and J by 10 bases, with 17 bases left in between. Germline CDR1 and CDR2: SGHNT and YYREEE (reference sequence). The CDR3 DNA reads TGTGCCAGCAGCTTGGTAGGGCACGGCGATGGCTCACCCCTCCACTTT. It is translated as CASSLVGHGDGSPLHF.

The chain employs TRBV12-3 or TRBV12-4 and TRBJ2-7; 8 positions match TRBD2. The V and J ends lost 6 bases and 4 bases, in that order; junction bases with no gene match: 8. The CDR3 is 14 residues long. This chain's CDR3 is CASSRAGGRYEQYF. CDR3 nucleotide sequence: TGTGCCAGCAGCCGGGCGGGGGGCAGGTACGAGCAGTACTTC.

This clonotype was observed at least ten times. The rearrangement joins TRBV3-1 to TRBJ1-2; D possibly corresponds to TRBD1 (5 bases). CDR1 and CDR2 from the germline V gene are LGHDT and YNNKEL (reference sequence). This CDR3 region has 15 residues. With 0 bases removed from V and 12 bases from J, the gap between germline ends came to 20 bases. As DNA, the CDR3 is TGTGCCAGCAGCCAAGAACCCTCGGGACGAGGATTTGACACCTTC. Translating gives CASSQEPSGRGFDTF.

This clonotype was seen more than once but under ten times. The CDR3 DNA follows: TGTGCCAGCAGCCAACACACAGGGAACACTGAAGCTTTCTTT. Translating gives CASSQHTGNTEAFF. The chain joins TRBV3-1 to TRBJ1-1, with D possibly being TRBD1 (5 bases). V lost 2 bases and J 1 base, leaving 8 bases between the germline ends. The CDR3 runs 14 residues. The germline V gene has CDR1 LGHDT and CDR2 YNNKEL (reference sequence).

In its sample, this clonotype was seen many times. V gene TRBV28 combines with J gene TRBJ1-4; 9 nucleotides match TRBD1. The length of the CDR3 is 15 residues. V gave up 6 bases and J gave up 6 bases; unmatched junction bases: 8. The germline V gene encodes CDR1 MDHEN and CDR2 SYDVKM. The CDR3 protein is CASRQQGAIYEKLFF. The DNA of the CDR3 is TGTGCCAGCAGACAACAGGGGGCAATATATGAAAAACTGTTTTTT. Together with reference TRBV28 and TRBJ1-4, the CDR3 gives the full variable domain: DVKVTQSSRYLVKRTGEKVFLECVQDMDHENMFWYRQDPGLGLRLIYFSYDVKMKEKGDIPEGYSVSREKKERFSLILESASTNQTSMYLCASRQQGAIYEKLFFGSGTQLSVL.

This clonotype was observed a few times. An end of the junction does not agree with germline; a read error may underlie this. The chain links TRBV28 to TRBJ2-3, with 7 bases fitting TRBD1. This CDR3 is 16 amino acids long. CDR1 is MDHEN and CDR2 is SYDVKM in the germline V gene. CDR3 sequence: CVSSPTGVKSTDTQYF. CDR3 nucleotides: TGTGTCAGCAGTCCTACAGGGGTGAAGAGCACAGATACGCAGTATTTT.

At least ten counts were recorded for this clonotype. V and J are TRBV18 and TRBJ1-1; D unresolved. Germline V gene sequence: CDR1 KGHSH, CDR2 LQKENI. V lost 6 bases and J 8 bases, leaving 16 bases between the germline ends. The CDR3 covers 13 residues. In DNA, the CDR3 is TGTGCCAGCTCGCGGTCGGGCGTCAACGAAGCTTTCTTT. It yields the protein CASSRSGVNEAFF.

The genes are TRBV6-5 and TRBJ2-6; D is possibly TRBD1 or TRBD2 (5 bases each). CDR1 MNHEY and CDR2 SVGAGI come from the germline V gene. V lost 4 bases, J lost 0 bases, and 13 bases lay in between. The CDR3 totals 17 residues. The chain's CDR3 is CASSWTGRSSGANVLTF. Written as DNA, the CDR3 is TGTGCCAGCAGTTGGACGGGACGGTCCTCTGGGGCCAACGTCCTGACTTTC.

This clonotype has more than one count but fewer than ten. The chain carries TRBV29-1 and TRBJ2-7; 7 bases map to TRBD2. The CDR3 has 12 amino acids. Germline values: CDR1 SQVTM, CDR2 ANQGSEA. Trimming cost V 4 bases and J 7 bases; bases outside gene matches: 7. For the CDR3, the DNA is TGCAGCGTTGTTCTGCCCGGGAGGGAGCAGTACTTC. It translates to CSVVLPGREQYF.

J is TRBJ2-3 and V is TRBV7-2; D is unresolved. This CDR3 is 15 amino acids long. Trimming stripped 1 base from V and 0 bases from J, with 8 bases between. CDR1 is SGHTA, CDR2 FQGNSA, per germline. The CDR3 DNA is TGTGCCAGCAGCTTAGGGCGGCGTAGCACAGATACGCAGTATTTT. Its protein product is CASSLGRRSTDTQYF.